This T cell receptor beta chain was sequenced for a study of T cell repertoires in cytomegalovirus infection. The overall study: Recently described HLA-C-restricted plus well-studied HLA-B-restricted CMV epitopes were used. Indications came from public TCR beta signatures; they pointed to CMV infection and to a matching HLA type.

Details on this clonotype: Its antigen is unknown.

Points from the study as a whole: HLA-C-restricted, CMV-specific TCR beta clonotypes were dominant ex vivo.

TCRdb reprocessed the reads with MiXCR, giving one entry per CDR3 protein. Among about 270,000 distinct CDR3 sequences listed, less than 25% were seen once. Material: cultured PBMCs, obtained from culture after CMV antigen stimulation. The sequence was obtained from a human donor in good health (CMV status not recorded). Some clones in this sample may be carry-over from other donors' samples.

Written as DNA, the CDR3 is TGTGCCAGCAGTTTACCTAGCGGGAGTTACAATGAGCAGTTCTTC. Its translation is CASSLPSGSYNEQFF. The V call is TRBV27, the J call TRBJ2-1; 10 bases are shared with TRBD2. Germline V gene sequence: CDR1 MNHEY, CDR2 SMNVEV (reference sequence). Losses at the gene ends were 2 bases for V and 4 bases for J; bases not matched to a gene: 2. This CDR3 is built from 15 residues.